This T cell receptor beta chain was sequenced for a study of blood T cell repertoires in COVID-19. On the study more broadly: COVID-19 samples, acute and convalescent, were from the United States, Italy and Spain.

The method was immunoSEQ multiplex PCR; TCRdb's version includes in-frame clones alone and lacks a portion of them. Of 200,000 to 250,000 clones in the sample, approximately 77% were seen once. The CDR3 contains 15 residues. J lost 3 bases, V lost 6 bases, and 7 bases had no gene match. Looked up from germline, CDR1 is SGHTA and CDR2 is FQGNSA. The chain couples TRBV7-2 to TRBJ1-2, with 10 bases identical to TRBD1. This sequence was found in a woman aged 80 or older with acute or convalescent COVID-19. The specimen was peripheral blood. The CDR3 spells CASRHTGTGDYGYTF. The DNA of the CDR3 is TGTGCCAGCAGACATACCGGGACAGGGGACTATGGCTACACCTTC.